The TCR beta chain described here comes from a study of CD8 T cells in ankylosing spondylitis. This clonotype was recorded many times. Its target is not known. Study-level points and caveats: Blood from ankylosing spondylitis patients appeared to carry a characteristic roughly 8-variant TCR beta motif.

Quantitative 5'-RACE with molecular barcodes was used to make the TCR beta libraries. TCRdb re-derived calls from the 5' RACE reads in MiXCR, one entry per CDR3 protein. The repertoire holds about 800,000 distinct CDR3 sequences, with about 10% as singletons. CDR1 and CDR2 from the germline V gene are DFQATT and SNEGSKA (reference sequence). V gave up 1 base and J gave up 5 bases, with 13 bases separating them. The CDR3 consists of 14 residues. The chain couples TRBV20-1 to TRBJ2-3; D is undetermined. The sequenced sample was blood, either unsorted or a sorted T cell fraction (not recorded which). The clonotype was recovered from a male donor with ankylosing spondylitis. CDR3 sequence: CSARGPRLEDTQYF. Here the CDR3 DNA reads TGCAGTGCTAGAGGCCCCCGGCTCGAAGATACGCAGTATTTT.